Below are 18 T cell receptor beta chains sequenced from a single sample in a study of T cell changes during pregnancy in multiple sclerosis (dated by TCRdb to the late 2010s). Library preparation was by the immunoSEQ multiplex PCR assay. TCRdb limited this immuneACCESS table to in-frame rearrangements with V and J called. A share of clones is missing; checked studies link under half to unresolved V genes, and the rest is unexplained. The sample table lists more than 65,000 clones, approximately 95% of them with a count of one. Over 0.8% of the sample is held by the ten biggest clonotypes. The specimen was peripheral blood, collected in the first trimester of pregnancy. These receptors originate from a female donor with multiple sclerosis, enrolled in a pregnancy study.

CDR3 DNA sequence: TGTGCCAGCAGTTCCGCCGGGACTAGGGGAGAGCAGTTCTTC. This codes for CASSSAGTRGEQFF. The gene calls are TRBV27 and TRBJ2-1, with 8 bases lining up with TRBD2. The V and J ends lost 4 bases and 10 bases, in that order; junction bases with no gene match: 9. Germline loops: CDR1 MNHEY, CDR2 SMNVEV (reference sequence). The CDR3 spans 14 residues.

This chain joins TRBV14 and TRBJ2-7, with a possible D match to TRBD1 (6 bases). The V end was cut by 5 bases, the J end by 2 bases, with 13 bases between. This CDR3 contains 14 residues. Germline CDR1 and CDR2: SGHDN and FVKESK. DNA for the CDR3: TGTGCCAGCAGCTCACAACAGGGTACCTACGAGCAGTACTTC. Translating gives CASSSQQGTYEQYF.

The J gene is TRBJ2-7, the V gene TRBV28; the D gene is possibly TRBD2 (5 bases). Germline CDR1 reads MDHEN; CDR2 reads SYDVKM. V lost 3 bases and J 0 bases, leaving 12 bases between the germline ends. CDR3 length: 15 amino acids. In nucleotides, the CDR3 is TGTGCCAGCAGTTTCCCAGGACTTAGCTCCTACGAGCAGTACTTC. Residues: CASSFPGLSSYEQYF.

CDR3 loop: CASSPGTSANNEQFF. The CDR3 DNA reads TGTGCCAGCAGTCCCGGGACTAGCGCGAACAATGAGCAGTTCTTC. The J gene is TRBJ2-1, the V gene TRBV6-6, with 10 bases fitting TRBD2. There are 15 residues in the CDR3. The germline gives CDR1 MNHNY, CDR2 SVGAGI (reference sequence). J lost 5 bases, V lost 5 bases, and 6 bases had no gene match.

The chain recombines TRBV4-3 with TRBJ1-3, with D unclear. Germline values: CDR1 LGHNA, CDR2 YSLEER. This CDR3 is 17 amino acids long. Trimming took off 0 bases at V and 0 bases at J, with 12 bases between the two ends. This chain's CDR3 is CASSQDGGRSSGNTIYF. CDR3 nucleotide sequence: TGCGCCAGCAGCCAAGATGGAGGCCGCTCCTCTGGAAACACCATATATTTT.

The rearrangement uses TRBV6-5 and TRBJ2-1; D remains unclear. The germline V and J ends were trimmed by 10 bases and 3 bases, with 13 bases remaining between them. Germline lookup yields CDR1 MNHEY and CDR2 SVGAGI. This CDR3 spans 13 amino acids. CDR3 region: CATSRQVYNEQFF. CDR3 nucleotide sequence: TGTGCCACCTCACGGCAGGTCTACAATGAGCAGTTCTTC.

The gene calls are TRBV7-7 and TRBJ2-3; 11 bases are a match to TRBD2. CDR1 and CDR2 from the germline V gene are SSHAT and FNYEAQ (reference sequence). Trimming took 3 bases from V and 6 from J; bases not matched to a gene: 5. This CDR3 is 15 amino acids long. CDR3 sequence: CASSFSTSGTDTQYF. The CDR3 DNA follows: TGTGCCAGCAGCTTTTCGACTAGCGGGACGGATACGCAGTATTTT.

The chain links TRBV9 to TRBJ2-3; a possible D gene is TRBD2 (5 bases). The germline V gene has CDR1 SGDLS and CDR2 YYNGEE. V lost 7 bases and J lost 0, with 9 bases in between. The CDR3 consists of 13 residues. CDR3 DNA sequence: TGTGCCAGCGGCCTAGCTAGCACAGATACGCAGTATTTT. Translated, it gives CASGLASTDTQYF. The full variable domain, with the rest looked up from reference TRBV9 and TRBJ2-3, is DSGVTQTPKHLITATGQRVTLRCSPRSGDLSVYWYQQSLDQGLQFLIQYYNGEERAKGNILERFSAQQFPDLHSELNLSSLELGDSALYFCASGLASTDTQYFGPGTRLTVL.

The CDR3 DNA is TGTGCCAGCAACAGGGGGAGCCAAGAGACCCAGTACTTC. Protein: CASNRGSQETQYF. This chain connects TRBV2 to TRBJ2-5, with 8 bases fitting TRBD1. V lost 7 bases and J lost 1; bases outside the gene matches: 2. This CDR3 is 13 amino acids long. CDR1 and CDR2 (germline): SNHLY, FYNNEI.

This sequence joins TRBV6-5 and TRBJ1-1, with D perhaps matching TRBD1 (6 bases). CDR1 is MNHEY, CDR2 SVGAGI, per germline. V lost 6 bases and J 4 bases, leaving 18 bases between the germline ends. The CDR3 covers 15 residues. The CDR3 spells CASSPRGGLGTEAFF. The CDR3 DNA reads TGTGCCAGCAGCCCAAGGGGGGGCTTGGGCACTGAAGCTTTCTTT.

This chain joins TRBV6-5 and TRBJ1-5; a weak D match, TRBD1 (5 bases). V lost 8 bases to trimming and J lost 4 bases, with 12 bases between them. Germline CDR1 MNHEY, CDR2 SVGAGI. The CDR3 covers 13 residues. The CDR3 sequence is CASRPGGNQPQHF. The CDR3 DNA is TGTGCCAGCCGCCCGGGGGGTAATCAGCCCCAGCATTTT.

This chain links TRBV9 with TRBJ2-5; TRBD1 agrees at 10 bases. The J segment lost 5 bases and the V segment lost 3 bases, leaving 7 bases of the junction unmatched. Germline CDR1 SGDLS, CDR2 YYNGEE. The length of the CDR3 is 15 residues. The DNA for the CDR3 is TGTGCCAGCAGCGCCGGACAGGGGGTAGGGGAGACCCAGTACTTC. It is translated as CASSAGQGVGETQYF.

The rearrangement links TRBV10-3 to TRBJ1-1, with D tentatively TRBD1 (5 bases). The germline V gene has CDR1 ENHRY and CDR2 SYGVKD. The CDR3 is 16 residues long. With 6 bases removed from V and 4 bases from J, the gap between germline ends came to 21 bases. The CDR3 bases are TGTGCCATCAGGAAGGAGGGGCTCGGGATCGGCACTGAAGCTTTCTTT. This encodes CAIRKEGLGIGTEAFF.

The CDR3 protein is CAISSGSHEQYF. The DNA for the CDR3 is TGTGCCATCTCTAGCGGGAGCCACGAGCAGTACTTC. V is TRBV28 and J is TRBJ2-7; 10 bases map to TRBD2. V lost 10 bases, J lost 5 bases, and 5 bases stayed unmatched. The length of the CDR3 is 12 residues. Germline V lookup: CDR1 MDHEN, CDR2 SYDVKM.

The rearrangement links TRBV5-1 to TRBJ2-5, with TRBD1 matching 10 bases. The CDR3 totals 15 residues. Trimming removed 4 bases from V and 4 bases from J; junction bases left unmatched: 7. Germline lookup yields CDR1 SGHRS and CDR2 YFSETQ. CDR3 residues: CASSPTGGRGETQYF. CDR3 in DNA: TGCGCCAGCAGCCCGACAGGGGGCAGGGGAGAGACCCAGTACTTC.

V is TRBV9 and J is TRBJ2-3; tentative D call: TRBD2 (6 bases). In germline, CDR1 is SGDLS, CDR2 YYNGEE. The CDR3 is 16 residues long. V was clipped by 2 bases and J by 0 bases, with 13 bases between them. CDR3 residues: CASSVLADTSTDTQYF. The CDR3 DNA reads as TGTGCCAGCAGCGTCTTAGCGGATACTAGCACAGATACGCAGTATTTT.

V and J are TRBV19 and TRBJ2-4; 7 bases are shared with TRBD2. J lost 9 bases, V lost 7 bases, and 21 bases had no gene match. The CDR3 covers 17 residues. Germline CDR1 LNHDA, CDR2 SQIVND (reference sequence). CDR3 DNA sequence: TGTGCCAGTACCGAAGGGAGTATAGGCGGGAGCAGGGCCATTCAGTACTTC. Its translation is CASTEGSIGGSRAIQYF. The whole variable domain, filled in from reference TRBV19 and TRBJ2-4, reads DGGITQSPKYLFRKEGQNVTLSCEQNLNHDAMYWYRQDPGQGLRLIYYSQIVNDFQKGDIAEGYSVSREKKESFPLTVTSAQKNPTAFYLCASTEGSIGGSRAIQYFGAGTRLSVL.

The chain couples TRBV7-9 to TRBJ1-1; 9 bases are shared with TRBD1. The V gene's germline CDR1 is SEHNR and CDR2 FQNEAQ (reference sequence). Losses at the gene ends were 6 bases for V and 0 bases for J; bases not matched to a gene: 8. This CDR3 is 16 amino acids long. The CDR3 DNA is TGTGCCAGCAGACAGAGACAGGGGGGGATGAACACTGAAGCTTTCTTT. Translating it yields CASRQRQGGMNTEAFF. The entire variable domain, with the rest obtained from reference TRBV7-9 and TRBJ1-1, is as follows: DTGVSQNPRHKITKRGQNVTFRCDPISEHNRLYWYRQTLGQGPEFLTYFQNEAQLEKSRLLSDRFSAERPKGSFSTLEIQRTEQGDSAMYLCASRQRQGGMNTEAFFGQGTRLTVV.